This T cell receptor (beta chain) was identified during a study of T cells in Graves' hyperthyroidism and ophthalmopathy. Comments on this clonotype: Its specificity is not known.

Study-wide results and caveats: Stable hyperthyroidism was told apart from ophthalmopathy by a model built on 13 V-J features. Ophthalmopathy, as predicted by the model, came a median 6.5 months after the prediction.

What was amplified from RNA transcripts were TCR beta CDR3 regions. Primed by the HTBI set, a first-round RT-PCR was run on the TCR CDR3. MiXCR was run by TCRdb on the multiplex PCR reads, yielding one entry per CDR3 protein. The sample carries around 620,000 distinct CDR3 sequences, around 45% recorded once. Exclusion of a patient resulted from uncontrolled infection, other autoimmune disease, pregnancy or lactation. Trimming cost V 7 bases and J 4 bases; bases outside gene matches: 11. Germline V gives CDR1 SGHRS, CDR2 YFSETQ. CDR3 length equals 16 residues. The sequenced sample was peripheral blood or thyroid tissue (not recorded which). This chain connects TRBV5-1 to TRBJ2-2; TRBD2 agrees at 9 bases. The receptor was derived from an adult woman with Graves' disease, either hyperthyroidism or ophthalmopathy (not recorded which). The CDR3 DNA reads TGCGCCAGCTCCAAATTCGGTAGCGGGAGCACCGGGGAGCTGTTTTTT. It yields the protein CASSKFGSGSTGELFF.